A few counts support the clone carrying this T cell receptor beta chain. Its antigen is as yet unknown. The sample comes from a study of T-cell reconstitution after alpha-beta-depleted transplantation in children. The germline gives CDR1 MNHEY, CDR2 SMNVEV (reference sequence). The junction had 9 bases not matched to a gene; V was cut back by 6 bases and J by 7 bases. This CDR3 spans 14 amino acids. It was with unique molecular identifiers that the TCRbeta library was prepared. Using its own MiXCR run on the PCR reads, TCRdb lists one record per CDR3 protein. Of fewer than 700,000 distinct CDR3 sequences in the sample, roughly 23% were seen once. Study-wide findings and caveats: When one year had passed after transplant, most T-cell counts and diversity came from newly produced T cells. Several hundred expanded graft clones reportedly supplied alpha-beta T cells about two months after transplant. Diversity of TCRbeta at day 60 was high in some patients, arising from surviving recipient T cells and thymic progenitors.

The receptor was isolated from a boy under three years old who had a stem cell transplant for acute myeloid leukemia, so the T cells may come from the graft donor. The chain combines TRBV27 with TRBJ1-2, with 9 bases fitting TRBD1. The sample here was PBMCs, mostly from graft donor cells, taken 360 days after TCRalphabeta/CD19-depleted stem cell transplant. In nucleotides, the CDR3 is TGTGCCAGCAGAGTTACAGGGGGCTTATCTGGCTACACCTTC. Its protein product is CASRVTGGLSGYTF.